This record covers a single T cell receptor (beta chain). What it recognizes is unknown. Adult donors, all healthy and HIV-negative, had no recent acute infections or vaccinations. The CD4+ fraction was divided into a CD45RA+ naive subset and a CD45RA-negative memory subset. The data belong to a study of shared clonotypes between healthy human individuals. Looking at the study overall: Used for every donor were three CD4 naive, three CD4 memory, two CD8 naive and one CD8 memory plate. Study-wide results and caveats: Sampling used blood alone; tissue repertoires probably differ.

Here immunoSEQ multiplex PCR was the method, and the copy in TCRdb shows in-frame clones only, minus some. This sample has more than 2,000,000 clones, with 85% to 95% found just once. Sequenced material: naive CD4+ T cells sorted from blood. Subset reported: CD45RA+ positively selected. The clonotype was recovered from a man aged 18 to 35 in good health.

The CDR3 protein is CASSREQGSYNEQFF. In nucleotides, the CDR3 is TGTGCCAGCTCACGTGAACAGGGCTCCTACAATGAGCAGTTCTTC. The V call is TRBV18, the J call TRBJ2-1; tentative D call: TRBD1 (6 bases). The V gene's germline CDR1 is KGHSH and CDR2 LQKENI. This CDR3 has 15 residues. V lost 4 bases and J lost 0, with 10 bases in between.